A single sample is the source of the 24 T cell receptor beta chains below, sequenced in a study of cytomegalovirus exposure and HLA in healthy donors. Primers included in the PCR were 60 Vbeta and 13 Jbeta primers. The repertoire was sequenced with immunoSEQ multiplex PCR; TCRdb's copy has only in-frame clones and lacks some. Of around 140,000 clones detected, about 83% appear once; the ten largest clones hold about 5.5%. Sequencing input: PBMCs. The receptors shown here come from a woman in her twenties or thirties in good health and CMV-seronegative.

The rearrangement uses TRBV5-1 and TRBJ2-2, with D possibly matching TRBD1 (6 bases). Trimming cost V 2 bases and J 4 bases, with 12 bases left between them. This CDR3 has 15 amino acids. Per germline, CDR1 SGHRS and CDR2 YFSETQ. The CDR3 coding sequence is TGCGCCAGCAGCTTCCGGACAGATCTCACCGGGGAGCTGTTTTTT. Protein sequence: CASSFRTDLTGELFF.

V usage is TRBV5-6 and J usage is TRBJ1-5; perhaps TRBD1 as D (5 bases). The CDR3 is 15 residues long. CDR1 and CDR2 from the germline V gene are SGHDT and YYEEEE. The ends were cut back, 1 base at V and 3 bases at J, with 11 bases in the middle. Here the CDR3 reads CASSLFDRFNQPQHF. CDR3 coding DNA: TGTGCCAGCAGCTTGTTTGACAGATTCAATCAGCCCCAGCATTTT. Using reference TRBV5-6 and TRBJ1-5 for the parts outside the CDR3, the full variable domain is DAGVTQSPTHLIKTRGQQVTLRCSPKSGHDTVSWYQQALGQGPQFIFQYYEEEERQRGNFPDRFSGHQFPNYSSELNVNALLLGDSALYLCASSLFDRFNQPQHFGDGTRLSIL.

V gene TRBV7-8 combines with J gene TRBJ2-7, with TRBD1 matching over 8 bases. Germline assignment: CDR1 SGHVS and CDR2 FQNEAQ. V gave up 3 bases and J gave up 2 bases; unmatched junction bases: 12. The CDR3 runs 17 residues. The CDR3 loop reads CASSFPNGTGEPYEQYF. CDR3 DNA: TGTGCCAGCAGCTTTCCCAACGGGACAGGTGAGCCCTACGAGCAGTACTTC.

The CDR3 nucleotides read TGTGCCAGCAGTTTATGGCAGGGGAGGGTTGGTGAAAAACTGTTTTTT. Translation gives CASSLWQGRVGEKLFF. The chain joins TRBV28 to TRBJ1-4, with TRBD1 as a possible D gene (6 bases). This CDR3 comprises 16 residues. V was cut by 0 bases and J by 7 bases, with 15 bases left in between. CDR1 is MDHEN, CDR2 SYDVKM, per germline.

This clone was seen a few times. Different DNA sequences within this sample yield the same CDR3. Written as DNA, the CDR3 is TGTGCCAGCAGCCTAATGGGGGAGGACACTGAAGCTTTCTTT. Amino acids: CASSLMGEDTEAFF. The chain recombines TRBV7-9 with TRBJ1-1; tentatively, D is TRBD1 (5 bases). CDR1 and CDR2 from the germline V gene are SEHNR and FQNEAQ (reference sequence). The V and J ends lost 5 bases and 3 bases respectively, with 13 bases between them. The CDR3 has 14 residues.

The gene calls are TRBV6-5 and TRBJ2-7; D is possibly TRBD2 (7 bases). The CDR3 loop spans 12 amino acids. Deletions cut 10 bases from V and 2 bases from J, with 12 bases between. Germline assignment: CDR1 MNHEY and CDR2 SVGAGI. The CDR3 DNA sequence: TGTGCCACAAGGGGGGGGACCTACGAGCAGTACTTC. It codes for CATRGGTYEQYF.

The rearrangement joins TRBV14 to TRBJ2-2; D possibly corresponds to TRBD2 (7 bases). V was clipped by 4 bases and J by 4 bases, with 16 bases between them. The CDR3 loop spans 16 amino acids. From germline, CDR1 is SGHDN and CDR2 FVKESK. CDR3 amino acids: CASSLVGGAGTGELFF. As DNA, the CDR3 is TGTGCCAGCAGCCTCGTTGGGGGGGCCGGCACCGGGGAGCTGTTTTTT. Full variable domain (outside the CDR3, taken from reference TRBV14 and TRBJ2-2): EAGVTQFPSHSVIEKGQTVTLRCDPISGHDNLYWYRRVMGKEIKFLLHFVKESKQDESGMPNNRFLAERTGGTYSTLKVQPAELEDSGVYFCASSLVGGAGTGELFFGEGSRLTVL.

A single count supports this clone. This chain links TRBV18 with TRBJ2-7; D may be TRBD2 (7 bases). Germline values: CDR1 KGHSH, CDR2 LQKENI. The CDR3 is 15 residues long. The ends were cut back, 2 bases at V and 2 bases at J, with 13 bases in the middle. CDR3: CASSPVGGDTYEQYF. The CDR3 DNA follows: TGTGCCAGCTCACCAGTGGGGGGGGACACCTACGAGCAGTACTTC.

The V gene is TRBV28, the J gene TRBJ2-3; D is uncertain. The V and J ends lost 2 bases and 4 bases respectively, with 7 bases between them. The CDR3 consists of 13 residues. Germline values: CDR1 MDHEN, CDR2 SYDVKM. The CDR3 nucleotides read TGTGCCAGCAGTTTACAGGTTCCAGATACGCAGTATTTT. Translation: CASSLQVPDTQYF.

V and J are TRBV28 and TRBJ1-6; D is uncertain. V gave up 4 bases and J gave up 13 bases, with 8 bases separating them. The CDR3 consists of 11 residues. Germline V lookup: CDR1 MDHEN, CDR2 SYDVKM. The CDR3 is CASSSSGPLHF. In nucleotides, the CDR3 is TGTGCCAGCAGTTCCTCCGGGCCCCTCCACTTT.

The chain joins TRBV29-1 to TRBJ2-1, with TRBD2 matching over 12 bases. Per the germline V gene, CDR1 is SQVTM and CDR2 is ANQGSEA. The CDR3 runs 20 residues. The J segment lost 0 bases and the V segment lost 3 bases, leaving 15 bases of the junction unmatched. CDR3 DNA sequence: TGCAGCGTTGATGGGATAATGTCTAGCGGGGGGGACAGCTCCTACAATGAGCAGTTCTTC. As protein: CSVDGIMSSGGDSSYNEQFF.

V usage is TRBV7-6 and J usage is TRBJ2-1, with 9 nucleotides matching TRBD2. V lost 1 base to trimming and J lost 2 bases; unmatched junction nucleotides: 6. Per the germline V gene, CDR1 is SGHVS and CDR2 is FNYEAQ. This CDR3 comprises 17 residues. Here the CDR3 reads CASSLGPLAGTYNEQFF. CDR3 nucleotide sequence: TGTGCCAGCAGCTTAGGGCCCCTAGCGGGAACCTACAATGAGCAGTTCTTC. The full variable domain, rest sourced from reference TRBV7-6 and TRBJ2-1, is GAGVSQSPRYKVTKRGQDVALRCDPISGHVSLYWYRQALGQGPEFLTYFNYEAQQDKSGLPNDRFSAERPEGSISTLTIQRTEQRDSAMYRCASSLGPLAGTYNEQFFGPGTRLTVL.

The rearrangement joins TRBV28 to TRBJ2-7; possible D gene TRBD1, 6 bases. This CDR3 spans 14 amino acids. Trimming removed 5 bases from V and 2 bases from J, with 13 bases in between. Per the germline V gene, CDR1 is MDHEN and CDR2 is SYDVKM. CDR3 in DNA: TGTGCCAGCAGTGTCCGGGACATACCCTACGAGCAGTACTTC. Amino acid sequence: CASSVRDIPYEQYF.

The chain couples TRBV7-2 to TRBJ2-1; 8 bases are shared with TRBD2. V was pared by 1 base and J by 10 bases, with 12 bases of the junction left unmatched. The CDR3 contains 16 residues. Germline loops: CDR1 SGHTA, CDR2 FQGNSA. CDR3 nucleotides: TGTGCCAGCAGCTTAGAGTGGCTAGCGGGTGCTGGGGAGCAGTTCTTC. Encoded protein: CASSLEWLAGAGEQFF. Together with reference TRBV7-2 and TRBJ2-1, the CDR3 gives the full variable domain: GAGVSQSPSNKVTEKGKDVELRCDPISGHTALYWYRQSLGQGLEFLIYFQGNSAPDKSGLPSDRFSAERTGGSVSTLTIQRTQQEDSAVYLCASSLEWLAGAGEQFFGPGTRLTVL.

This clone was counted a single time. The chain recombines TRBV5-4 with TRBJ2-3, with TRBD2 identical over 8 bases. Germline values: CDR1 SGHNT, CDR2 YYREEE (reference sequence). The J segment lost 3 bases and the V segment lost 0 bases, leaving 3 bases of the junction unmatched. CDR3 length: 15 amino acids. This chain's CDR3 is CASSLDGGGTDTQYF. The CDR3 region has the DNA TGTGCCAGCAGCTTGGACGGGGGGGGAACAGATACGCAGTATTTT.

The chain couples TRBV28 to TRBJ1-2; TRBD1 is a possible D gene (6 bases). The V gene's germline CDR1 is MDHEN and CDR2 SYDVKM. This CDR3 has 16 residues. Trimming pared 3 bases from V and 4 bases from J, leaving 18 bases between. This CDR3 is CASSLLAGARSYGYTF. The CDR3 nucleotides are TGTGCCAGCAGTTTGTTAGCGGGGGCGCGCAGCTATGGCTACACCTTC.

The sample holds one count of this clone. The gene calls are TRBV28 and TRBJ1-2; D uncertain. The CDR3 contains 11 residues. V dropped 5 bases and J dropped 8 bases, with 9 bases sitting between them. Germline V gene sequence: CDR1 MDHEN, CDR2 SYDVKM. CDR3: CASSQNTGYTF. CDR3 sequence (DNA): TGTGCCAGCAGTCAAAACACGGGCTACACCTTC.

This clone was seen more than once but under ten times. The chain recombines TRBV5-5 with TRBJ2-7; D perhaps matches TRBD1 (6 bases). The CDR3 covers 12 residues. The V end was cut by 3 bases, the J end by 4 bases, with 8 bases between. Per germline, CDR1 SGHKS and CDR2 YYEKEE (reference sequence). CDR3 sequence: CASSSTGYEQYF. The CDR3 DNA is TGTGCCAGCAGCTCAACAGGGTACGAGCAGTACTTC.

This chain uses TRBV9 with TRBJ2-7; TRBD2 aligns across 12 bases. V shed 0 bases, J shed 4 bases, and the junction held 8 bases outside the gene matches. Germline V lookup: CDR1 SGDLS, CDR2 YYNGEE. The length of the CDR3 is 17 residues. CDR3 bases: TGTGCCAGCAGCGTAGATTTGAGGACTAGCGGGAAGTACGAGCAGTACTTC. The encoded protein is CASSVDLRTSGKYEQYF.

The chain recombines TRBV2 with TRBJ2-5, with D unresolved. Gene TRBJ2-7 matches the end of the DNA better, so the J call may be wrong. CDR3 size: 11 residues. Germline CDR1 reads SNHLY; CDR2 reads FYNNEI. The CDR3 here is CASSLIYEQYF. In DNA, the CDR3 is TGTGCCAGCAGTTTGATCTACGAGCAGTACTTC.

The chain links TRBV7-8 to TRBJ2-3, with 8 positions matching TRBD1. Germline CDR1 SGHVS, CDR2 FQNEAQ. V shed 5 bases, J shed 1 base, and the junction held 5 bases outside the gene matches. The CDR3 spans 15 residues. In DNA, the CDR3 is TGTGCCAGCAGCACTCGGACAGGGCGCACAGATACGCAGTATTTT. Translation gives CASSTRTGRTDTQYF.

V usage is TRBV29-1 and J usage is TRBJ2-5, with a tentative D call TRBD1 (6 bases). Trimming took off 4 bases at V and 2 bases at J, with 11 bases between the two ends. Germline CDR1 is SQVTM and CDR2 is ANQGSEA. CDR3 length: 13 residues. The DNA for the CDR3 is TGCAGCGTTGGACAGGCTTTACAAGAGACCCAGTACTTC. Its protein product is CSVGQALQETQYF.

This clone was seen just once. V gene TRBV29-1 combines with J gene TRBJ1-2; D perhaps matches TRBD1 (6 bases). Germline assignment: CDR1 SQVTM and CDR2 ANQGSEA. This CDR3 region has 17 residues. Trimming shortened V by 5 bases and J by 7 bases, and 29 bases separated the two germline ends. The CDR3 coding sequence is TGCAGCGTTAAAGTCTCTGAGACAGGAGAAATCTATGGTGGCTACACCTTC. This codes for CSVKVSETGEIYGGYTF.

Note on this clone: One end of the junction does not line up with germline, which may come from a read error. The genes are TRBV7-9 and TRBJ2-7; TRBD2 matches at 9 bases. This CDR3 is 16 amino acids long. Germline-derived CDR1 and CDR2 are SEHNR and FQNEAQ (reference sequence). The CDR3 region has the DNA TGTTCCAGCAGACCCCCGTATACTAGCGGGTACTACGAGCAGTACTTC. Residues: CSSRPPYTSGYYEQYF.